The T cell receptor beta chain under discussion was sequenced for a study of blood T cell repertoires in COVID-19. About the study: The United States, Italy and Spain provided the acute and convalescent COVID-19 samples.

V gave up 3 bases and J gave up 3 bases, with 19 bases separating them. Germline V gene sequence: CDR1 LNHDA, CDR2 SQIVND (reference sequence). This CDR3 region has 17 residues. Method: immunoSEQ multiplex PCR; TCRdb's copy keeps in-frame clones and lacks some. The table has a few hundred thousand clones, more than 75% seen once. The receptor comes from a woman between 45 and 65 years old with acute or convalescent COVID-19. The rearrangement uses TRBV19 and TRBJ2-3, with D possibly being TRBD2 (6 bases). The sequenced material came from peripheral blood. The CDR3 nucleotides are TGTGCCAGTAGTATGGACCCCTCCGGGAGTGGGACAGATACGCAGTATTTT. Residues: CASSMDPSGSGTDTQYF.